These 32 T cell receptor beta chains came from one sample sequenced in a study of blood T cells in healthy people across ages. Alongside a J-beta primer mix, a sample-barcoded 5' primer served in a second PCR lasting roughly 6 to 11 cycles. Using its own MiXCR run on the 5' RACE reads, TCRdb lists one record per CDR3 protein. The profile shows about 640,000 distinct CDR3 sequences, 58% of them singletons. What was sequenced was blood. All receptors come from a man aged 55 to 70 in good health.

V and J are TRBV28 and TRBJ2-5; D possibly matches TRBD1 or TRBD2 (7 bases each). The germline gives CDR1 MDHEN, CDR2 SYDVKM. Trimming removed 7 bases at V and 1 base at J, with 19 bases between. CDR3 length: 16 amino acids. The CDR3 loop reads CASIYAGGDAQETQYF. CDR3 DNA sequence: TGTGCCAGCATATACGCAGGGGGGGACGCCCAAGAGACCCAGTACTTC.

Worth noting for this clonotype: One end of the junction does not line up with germline, which may come from a read error. The rearrangement joins TRBV7-2 to TRBJ2-3, with D possibly matching TRBD2 (6 bases). The CDR3 runs to 17 residues. Germline V CDR1 and CDR2: SGHTA, FQGNSA. DNA for the CDR3: TGTGCCAGCAGGTTACTGGGAGGTACGGAGAGCACAGATGCGCAGTATTTT. Translation: CASRLLGGTESTDAQYF.

The V and J genes are TRBV7-2 and TRBJ2-5, with D perhaps being TRBD1 or TRBD2 (5 bases each). The CDR3 contains 15 residues. The V end lost 1 base, the J end lost 2 bases, and 11 bases lay between the germline ends. CDR1 SGHTA and CDR2 FQGNSA come from the germline V gene. In DNA form, the CDR3 reads TGTGCCAGCAGCTTAGGGGGCGGGCGGCAAGAGACCCAGTACTTC. It translates to CASSLGGGRQETQYF.

This chain links TRBV20-1 with TRBJ2-1; a weak D match, TRBD2 (7 bases). CDR3 length equals 14 residues. The germline gives CDR1 DFQATT, CDR2 SNEGSKA (reference sequence). V lost 3 bases to trimming and J lost 9 bases, with 18 bases between them. The CDR3 DNA follows: TGCAGTGCTAGCGTGGGGGGGCCGTTCGCTGAGCAGTTCTTC. Translated: CSASVGGPFAEQFF.

The J gene is TRBJ2-1, the V gene TRBV5-1, with TRBD2 matching 8 bases. Germline CDR1 is SGHRS and CDR2 is YFSETQ. V shed 7 bases and J 4 bases; nucleotides not matched to a gene: 7. The CDR3 has 14 amino acids. The CDR3 nucleotides read TGCGCCAGCGGCCCCAGCGGGGGATACAATGAGCAGTTCTTC. Amino acid sequence: CASGPSGGYNEQFF.

The rearrangement joins TRBV7-2 to TRBJ1-2, with 10 bases matching TRBD1. The CDR3 has 14 amino acids. Germline CDR1 is SGHTA and CDR2 is FQGNSA. V lost 5 bases to trimming and J lost 5 bases; unmatched junction nucleotides: 5. CDR3 region: CASSADRGAYGYTF. Here the CDR3 DNA reads TGTGCCAGCAGCGCGGACAGGGGGGCGTATGGCTACACCTTC.

The chain couples TRBV5-1 to TRBJ2-3, with D hard to call. CDR3 size: 14 residues. Trimming cost V 4 bases and J 2 bases, with 11 bases left between them. Germline CDR1 reads SGHRS; CDR2 reads YFSETQ. The CDR3 nucleotides are TGCGCCAGCAGCCCGATGACAAACACAGATACGCAGTATTTT. It yields the protein CASSPMTNTDTQYF. The entire variable domain, with the rest obtained from reference TRBV5-1 and TRBJ2-3, is as follows: KAGVTQTPRYLIKTRGQQVTLSCSPISGHRSVSWYQQTPGQGLQFLFEYFSETQRNKGNFPGRFSGRQFSNSRSEMNVSTLELGDSALYLCASSPMTNTDTQYFGPGTRLTVL.

The V gene is TRBV15, the J gene TRBJ2-5; D remains unclear. Trimming cost V 0 bases and J 5 bases, with 16 bases left between them. From germline, CDR1 is LNHNV and CDR2 YYDKDF (reference sequence). This CDR3 spans 16 amino acids. The CDR3: CATSRDFARSWETQYF. The CDR3 region has the DNA TGTGCCACCAGCAGAGATTTCGCCCGGTCGTGGGAGACCCAGTACTTC.

CDR3 DNA sequence: TGCAGTGCTAGCCCCATCAATCAGCCCCAGCATTTT. Its translation is CSASPINQPQHF. The V call is TRBV20-1, the J call TRBJ1-5; D unresolved. Trimming pared 3 bases from V and 3 bases from J, leaving 6 bases between. The CDR3 has 12 amino acids. The germline gives CDR1 DFQATT, CDR2 SNEGSKA (reference sequence).

The V call is TRBV5-1, the J call TRBJ1-2, with 9 positions matching TRBD1. Germline CDR1 reads SGHRS; CDR2 reads YFSETQ. V was pared by 2 bases and J by 8 bases, with 13 bases of the junction left unmatched. The CDR3 runs 16 residues. CDR3 residues: CASSLQGATMEGGYTF. CDR3 DNA sequence: TGCGCCAGCAGCTTACAGGGGGCGACCATGGAAGGAGGCTACACCTTC.

This clonotype has a handful of counts. The V and J genes are TRBV3-1 and TRBJ2-5; D is perhaps TRBD2 (6 bases). This CDR3 region has 17 residues. Trimming removed 0 bases at V and 4 bases at J, with 18 bases between. Germline CDR1 reads LGHDT; CDR2 reads YNNKEL (reference sequence). CDR3 protein: CASSQDLGAPRGETQYF. CDR3 nucleotides: TGTGCCAGCAGCCAAGATCTCGGGGCTCCGCGGGGAGAGACCCAGTACTTC.

The CDR3 nucleotides read TGCGCCAGCAGCTTGGCCGGGGGGAGTGGGAACACTGAAGCTTTCTTT. Translating it yields CASSLAGGSGNTEAFF. The genes are TRBV5-1 and TRBJ1-1, with TRBD1 as a possible D gene (5 bases). The CDR3 loop spans 16 amino acids. Germline loops: CDR1 SGHRS, CDR2 YFSETQ. Trimming took off 0 bases at V and 1 base at J, with 13 bases between the two ends.

This chain uses TRBV11-2 with TRBJ2-5, with TRBD1 matching 8 bases. The germline CDR1 and CDR2 sequences are SGHAT and FQNNGV. The CDR3 has 17 residues. With V trimmed by 4 bases and J by 2 bases, 12 bases remained unmatched. The CDR3 coding sequence is TGTGCCAGCAGCTCCCTGGCGGGGACAGGTTGGCAAGAGACCCAGTACTTC. Translating gives CASSSLAGTGWQETQYF. The whole variable domain, remainder taken from reference TRBV11-2 and TRBJ2-5, is EAGVAQSPRYKIIEKRQSVAFWCNPISGHATLYWYQQILGQGPKLLIQFQNNGVVDDSQLPKDRFSAERLKGVDSTLKIQPAKLEDSAVYLCASSSLAGTGWQETQYFGPGTRLLVL.

The chain links TRBV4-2 to TRBJ2-3, with D perhaps TRBD2 (7 bases). The length of the CDR3 is 16 residues. Germline assignment: CDR1 LGHNA and CDR2 YNFKEQ. The V and J ends lost 0 bases and 2 bases respectively, with 12 bases between them. Here the CDR3 DNA reads TGTGCCAGCAGCCAAGAGGGGGGGGGCCTCACAGATACGCAGTATTTT. It codes for CASSQEGGGLTDTQYF.

The chain carries TRBV10-3 and TRBJ2-5; possible D gene TRBD2, 6 bases. The DNA end is more similar to TRBJ2-7, so the J call may be wrong. The CDR3 covers 12 residues. Germline V gene sequence: CDR1 ENHRY, CDR2 SYGVKD. CDR3 region: CAIRDYPYEQYF. The CDR3 coding sequence is TGTGCCATCAGGGACTACCCCTACGAGCAGTACTTC.

The genes are TRBV20-1 and TRBJ2-5, with 10 bases fitting TRBD2. Germline CDR1 DFQATT, CDR2 SNEGSKA (reference sequence). Trimming cost V 6 bases and J 1 base; bases outside gene matches: 2. CDR3 length: 13 residues. CDR3 bases: TGCAGTGCATGGACTAGCGGCCAAGAGACCCAGTACTTC. Encoded protein: CSAWTSGQETQYF.

This clonotype was observed a handful of times. The V call is TRBV24-1, the J call TRBJ1-2, with TRBD1 matching over 7 bases. This CDR3 spans 13 amino acids. The V gene's germline CDR1 is KGHDR and CDR2 SFDVKD. The V segment lost 4 bases and the J segment 8 bases; nucleotides outside the gene matches: 6. The CDR3: CATSDTGVGGYTF. CDR3 in DNA: TGTGCCACCAGTGACACAGGGGTCGGCGGCTACACCTTC.

This chain connects TRBV20-1 to TRBJ2-3; the match to TRBD1 covers 7 bases. The CDR3 has 15 residues. Per germline, CDR1 DFQATT and CDR2 SNEGSKA (reference sequence). DNA for the CDR3: TGCAGGGGAGTACAGGGGCTGGGGGACACAGATACGCAGTATTTT. Protein: CRGVQGLGDTDTQYF.

V is TRBV29-1 and J is TRBJ2-3; D is perhaps TRBD2 (5 bases). The germline gives CDR1 SQVTM, CDR2 ANQGSEA. The CDR3 consists of 14 residues. Trimming left V 3 bases short and J 4 bases short, with 14 bases between. The CDR3: CSVEGVTSSDTQYF. CDR3 in DNA: TGCAGCGTTGAGGGAGTCACCTCCTCAGATACGCAGTATTTT.

V is TRBV24-1 and J is TRBJ2-5, with TRBD1 matching 9 bases. The length of the CDR3 is 15 residues. The V and J ends lost 4 bases and 2 bases, in that order; junction bases with no gene match: 4. Germline CDR1 KGHDR, CDR2 SFDVKD. Written as DNA, the CDR3 is TGTGCCACCAGTGAAGGGACAGGGAGACAAGAGACCCAGTACTTC. Its protein is CATSEGTGRQETQYF.

The rearrangement links TRBV28 to TRBJ2-7, with D possibly being TRBD1 or TRBD2 (5 bases each). Germline values: CDR1 MDHEN, CDR2 SYDVKM. The V gene lost 5 bases and the J gene lost 4 bases, with 15 bases spanning the gap. The CDR3 length is 14 residues. For the CDR3, the DNA is TGTGCCAGCAGTGGTGAGGGACGGCTTTACGAGCAGTACTTC. Encoded protein: CASSGEGRLYEQYF.

Only a few counts were recorded for this clonotype. CDR3 DNA: TGCAGTGCTAGAAGGATTGGCCAAGAGACCCAGTACTTC. Residues: CSARRIGQETQYF. The chain combines TRBV20-1 with TRBJ2-5; the D is unclear. Germline CDR1 reads DFQATT; CDR2 reads SNEGSKA (reference sequence). The CDR3 covers 13 residues. Trimming took 2 bases from V and 1 from J, leaving 8 bases between them.

This clonotype has more than one count but fewer than ten. The CDR3 coding sequence is TGTGCCAGCAGCCCAGGGGGTGAAGCTTTCTTT. This gives the protein CASSPGGEAFF. V gene TRBV7-8 combines with J gene TRBJ1-1; 7 bases line up with TRBD1. Germline lookup yields CDR1 SGHVS and CDR2 FQNEAQ. Trimming at V came to 5 bases and at J to 7 bases, leaving 1 base not matched to a gene. There are 11 residues in the CDR3.

The chain joins TRBV3-1 to TRBJ2-3, with D possibly matching TRBD1 (5 bases). Trimming removed 8 bases from V and 0 bases from J, with 9 bases in between. The CDR3 runs 13 residues. Germline CDR1 reads LGHDT; CDR2 reads YNNKEL (reference sequence). CDR3 sequence (DNA): TGTGCCAGCGCGACAGCTAGCACAGATACGCAGTATTTT. It translates to CASATASTDTQYF.

The chain couples TRBV6-5 to TRBJ2-5; D might be TRBD1 (6 bases). The V gene's germline CDR1 is MNHEY and CDR2 SVGAGI. Between the trimmed V and J ends, which lost 5 bases and 3 bases, there was a span of 19 bases. This CDR3 is built from 16 residues. The chain's CDR3 is CASSATTWTEKETQYF. CDR3 nucleotides: TGTGCCAGCAGTGCCACGACTTGGACAGAGAAAGAGACCCAGTACTTC.

The chain carries TRBV10-3 and TRBJ1-6, with 7 positions matching TRBD1. Trimming at V came to 10 bases and at J to 4 bases, leaving 4 bases not matched to a gene. Germline values: CDR1 ENHRY, CDR2 SYGVKD. CDR3 length equals 13 residues. The CDR3 loop is CATTQGYNSPLHF. The CDR3 nucleotides read TGTGCCACAACACAGGGGTATAATTCACCCCTCCACTTT.

The chain links TRBV12-3 or TRBV12-4 to TRBJ2-4; TRBD1 agrees at 8 bases. The DNA end favors TRBJ2-7, so the J call may be wrong. The CDR3 spans 18 residues. CDR3 in amino acids: CASSFFPIQGALAYEQYF. The CDR3 DNA is TGTGCCAGCAGTTTTTTTCCGATTCAGGGGGCTCTAGCCTACGAGCAGTACTTC.

The chain carries TRBV7-9 and TRBJ1-2, with a weak D call TRBD1 (6 bases). Germline V CDR1 and CDR2: SEHNR, FQNEAQ (reference sequence). The CDR3 runs to 14 residues. V gave up 7 bases and J gave up 4 bases, with 16 bases separating them. CDR3 in DNA: TGTGCCAGCACCCCGTTTGGGACACTCTATGGCTACACCTTC. Protein: CASTPFGTLYGYTF.

The genes are TRBV28 and TRBJ1-2, with TRBD1 matching 9 bases. With V trimmed by 6 bases and J by 5 bases, 10 bases remained unmatched. The germline gives CDR1 MDHEN, CDR2 SYDVKM. This CDR3 is built from 15 residues. The CDR3 DNA follows: TGTGCCAGCAGGGCCCGGACAGGGGTTGGATATGGCTACACCTTC. Residues: CASRARTGVGYGYTF.

CDR3 residues: CASSLSGGDPTDTQYF. The CDR3 DNA is TGTGCCAGCAGCTTGAGCGGGGGGGACCCGACAGATACGCAGTATTTT. V usage is TRBV7-8 and J usage is TRBJ2-3; 10 nucleotides line up with TRBD2. The CDR3 sequence is 16 residues long. The trim removed 3 bases at V and 3 bases at J, leaving 6 bases unmatched. Germline CDR1 SGHVS, CDR2 FQNEAQ.

This chain connects TRBV29-1 to TRBJ2-3, with 11 bases that match TRBD2. The CDR3 spans 14 residues. V shed 6 bases, J shed 2 bases, and the junction held 4 bases outside the gene matches. Germline CDR1 and CDR2: SQVTM and ANQGSEA. The CDR3 is CSVSTSGATDTQYF. Written as DNA, the CDR3 is TGCAGCGTATCGACTAGCGGGGCCACAGATACGCAGTATTTT.

This rearrangement joins TRBV6-1 to TRBJ2-1; tentatively, D is TRBD2 (7 bases). Trimming cost V 6 bases and J 7 bases, with 19 bases left between them. The length of the CDR3 is 15 residues. Germline CDR1 MNHNS, CDR2 SASEGT. The CDR3 DNA sequence: TGTGCCAGCAGGAACCCCTCGGGGGGCGGGAATGAGCAGTTCTTC. This encodes CASRNPSGGGNEQFF.